This T cell receptor beta chain appears in the sequencing data of a study of technical replicates of blood from several donors. Using immunoSEQ multiplex PCR, the repertoire was profiled, and TCRdb retains in-frame clones only, with some absent. The sample carries around 76,000 clones, around nine tenths recorded once. The CDR3 covers 17 residues. The V gene lost 6 bases and the J gene lost 0 bases, with 20 bases spanning the gap. Germline values: CDR1 MDHEN, CDR2 SYDVKM. V usage is TRBV28 and J usage is TRBJ1-2, with D possibly being TRBD1 (6 bases). The sequenced sample was T cells isolated from PBMCs. This clonotype originated in a human donor in good health. CDR3 in DNA: TGTGCCAGCAGGCCCCCCCCTCGGGACACCGCTAACTATGGCTACACCTTC. Residues: CASRPPPRDTANYGYTF.